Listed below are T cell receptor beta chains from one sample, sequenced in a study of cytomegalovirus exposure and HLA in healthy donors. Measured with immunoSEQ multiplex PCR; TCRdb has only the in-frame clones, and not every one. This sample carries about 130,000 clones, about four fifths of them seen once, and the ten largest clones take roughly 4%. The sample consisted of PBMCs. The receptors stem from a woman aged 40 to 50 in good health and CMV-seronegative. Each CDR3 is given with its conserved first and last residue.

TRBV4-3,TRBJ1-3,CASSQDWRAGNTIYF
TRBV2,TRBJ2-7,CASSEAYKGQSSYEQYF
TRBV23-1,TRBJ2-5,CATDRAQETQYF
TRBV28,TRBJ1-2,CASSLFRDSLNRNYGYTF
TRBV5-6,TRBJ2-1,CASSLVRDRGDEQFF
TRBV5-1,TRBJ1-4,CASSQQGAVANEKLFF
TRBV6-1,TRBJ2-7,CASSGGAGTSYEQYF
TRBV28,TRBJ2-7,CASSLSGQGYEQYF
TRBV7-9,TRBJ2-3,CASSLNIAGTGNTQYF
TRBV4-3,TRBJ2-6,CASSPPTGAGSGANVLTF
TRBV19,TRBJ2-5,CASSDSGTGQETQYF
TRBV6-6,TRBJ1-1,CASTDSAGTEAFF
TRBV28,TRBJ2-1,CASSFFGTESYNEQFF
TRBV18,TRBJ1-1,CASSTTGDAEAFF
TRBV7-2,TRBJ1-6,CASRAVAEGFSPLHF
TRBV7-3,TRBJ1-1,CASSSTPGTGMKEAFF
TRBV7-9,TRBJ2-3,CASSQDRDSTWYTQYF
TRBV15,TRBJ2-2,CATSEGIGQTNTGELFF
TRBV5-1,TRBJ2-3,CASSLEGLAGRPQYF
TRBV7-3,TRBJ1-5,CASSRTGGSQPQHF
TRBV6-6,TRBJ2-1,CASSYSGGAKNEQFF
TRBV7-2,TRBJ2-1,CASSLDNRRGAYNEQFF
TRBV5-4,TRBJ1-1,CASSLAGTVNTEAFF
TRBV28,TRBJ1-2,CASSLLAGGRNYGYTF
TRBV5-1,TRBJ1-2,CASTGGGYGYTF
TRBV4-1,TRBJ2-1,CASSQTSGSYNEQFF
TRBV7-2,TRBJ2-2,CASRRDMNTGELFF
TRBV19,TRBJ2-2,CASRNRGSPNTGELFF
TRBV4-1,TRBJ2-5,CASSQPDRMGETQYF
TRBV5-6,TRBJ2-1,CASSNPRDRYNEQFF
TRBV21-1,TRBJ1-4,CASSTGRGPLNEKLFF
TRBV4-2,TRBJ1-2,CASSHSQGAYGYTF
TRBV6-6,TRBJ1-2,CASSYSQARKVKGYTF
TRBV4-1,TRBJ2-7,CASSQVASSGGYEQYF
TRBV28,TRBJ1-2,CASSLSGDSYGYTF
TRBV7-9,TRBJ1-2,CASSLAGQGPSYGYTF
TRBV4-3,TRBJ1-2,CASSQKTGGSGYTF
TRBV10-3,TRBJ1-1,CAISTGQGDTEAFF
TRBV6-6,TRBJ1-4,CASSPRGTNEKLFF
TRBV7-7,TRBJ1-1,CASSRGSGTEAFF
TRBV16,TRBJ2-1,CASSRLGEQFF
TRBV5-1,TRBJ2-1,CASSLSDREYDEQFF
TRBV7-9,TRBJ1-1,CASSPLPPDRGSEAFF
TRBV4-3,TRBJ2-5,CASSQDKGGGGAQETQYF
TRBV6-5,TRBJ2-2,CASNPSGNTGELFF
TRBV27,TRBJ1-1,CASSWDRNTEAFF
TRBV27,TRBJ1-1,CASSLGGNTEAFF
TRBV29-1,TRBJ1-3,CSTEQGNTIYF
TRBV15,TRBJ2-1,CATSTPPKGGLASYNEQFF
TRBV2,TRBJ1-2,CASRKSGERDRQFYGYTF
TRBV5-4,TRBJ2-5,CASSLGEETQYF
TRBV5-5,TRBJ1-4,CASSFQGGGEKLFF
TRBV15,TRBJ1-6,CATSTRTVSYNSPLHF
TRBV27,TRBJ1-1,CASSQNTEAFF
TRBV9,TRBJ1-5,CASSVGQGRNQPQHF
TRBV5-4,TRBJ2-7,CASSPKQGAWDEQYF
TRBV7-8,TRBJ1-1,CASSLVRGRKGTEAFF
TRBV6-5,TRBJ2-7,CASSYGRERLYEQYF
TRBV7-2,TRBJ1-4,CASSLAWTGDEKLFF